Sequencing of this TCR beta chain was carried out in a study of T cell clusters in autoimmune cytopenias. TRB was amplified from about 270 ng of peripheral blood genomic DNA per sample. This clonotype is classed as medium-sized by frequency. In germline, CDR1 is DFQATT, CDR2 SNEGSKA (reference sequence). The CDR3 sequence is 14 residues long. TRB was amplified by touch-down multiplex PCR, primer pools A and B combined. Each CDR3 protein gets one entry in TCRdb, which reprocessed the multiplex PCR reads and gives no DNA. The sample data list about 620 distinct CDR3 sequences. This same sample was also part of a study on T cell repertoires in aging, cancer and after chemotherapy.

Specimen: peripheral blood. The chain combines TRBV20-1 with TRBJ2-5; TCRdb names TRBD1, which stays unverified in the absence of DNA. The origin of this receptor is a human donor with chronic lymphocytic leukemia. The CDR3: CSARGVGARETQYF.